What follows is one T cell receptor beta chain and its context. V shed 4 bases and J 5 bases; nucleotides not matched to a gene: 4. Germline V gene sequence: CDR1 LNHDA, CDR2 SQIVND (reference sequence). The length of the CDR3 is 15 residues. Measured with immunoSEQ multiplex PCR; TCRdb has only the in-frame clones, and not every one. The table shows approximately 9,600 clones, with around four fifths occurring only once. These data originate in a study of T cell clonotyping in hematopoietic cell transplantation. The sample was PBMCs, taken 30 days after allogeneic stem cell transplant. This chain joins TRBV19 and TRBJ2-7, with 14 nucleotides matching TRBD2. The receptor comes from a female patient aged 40 to 55 who had an allogeneic stem cell transplant from a related donor, so T cells may come from the graft donor. Some clones in this sample may be carry-over from other donors' samples. The CDR3 DNA reads as TGTGCCAGTAGTACGGGACTAGCGGGAGCTCACGAGCAGTACTTC. Its translation: CASSTGLAGAHEQYF.